This is a list of T cell receptor beta chains from one sample in a study of cytomegalovirus exposure and HLA in healthy donors. Repertoires were generated with immunoSEQ multiplex PCR, while TCRdb's copy carries only in-frame clones and drops some. The top ten clones hold approximately 11% of a sample with more than 50,000 clones, approximately 83% of them seen once. The sample taken for sequencing was PBMCs. The receptor source for this set is a female donor in good health and CMV-seronegative. CDR3s include the opening cysteine and the closing phenylalanine or tryptophan. The order of the fields is D gene, J gene, V gene, clone size, CDR3 protein, CDR3 DNA. The D gene is left open where the match is weak. Clone size is shown for a subset of rows, as once, few, many or a class of expanded clone.

-	TRBJ1-1	TRBV6-4	-	CASSEQVNTEAFF	TGTGCCAGCAGTGAACAGGTGAACACTGAAGCTTTCTTT
-	TRBJ1-2	TRBV6-1	-	CASSDAAGYTF	TGTGCCAGCAGTGACGCTGCGGGCTACACCTTC
TRBD1	TRBJ1-6	TRBV7-9	-	CASSFTGGRPSPLHF	TGTGCCAGCAGCTTCACAGGGGGCAGGCCTTCACCCCTCCACTTT
-	TRBJ2-2	TRBV2	-	CASRIKETGELFF	TGTGCCAGCCGGATAAAGGAGACCGGGGAGCTGTTTTTT
-	TRBJ1-4	TRBV18	-	CASSPFGRGATNEKLFF	TGTGCCAGCTCACCATTCGGGAGGGGTGCAACTAATGAAAAACTGTTTTTT
TRBD1	TRBJ1-1	TRBV5-6	-	CASSQIHNRGKGTEAFF	TGTGCCAGCAGCCAGATACATAACAGGGGGAAGGGCACTGAAGCTTTCTTT
TRBD1	TRBJ2-7	TRBV7-6	-	CASSLDPGQGYEQYF	TGTGCCAGCAGCTTAGATCCGGGACAGGGCTACGAGCAGTACTTC
TRBD1	TRBJ1-4	TRBV19	-	CASTPTPWTGANEKLFF	TGTGCCAGTACCCCCACACCCTGGACAGGGGCTAATGAAAAACTGTTTTTT
-	TRBJ1-4	TRBV7-2	-	CASSLYGQSTNEKLFF	TGTGCCAGCAGCTTATACGGACAGTCAACTAATGAAAAACTGTTTTTT
-	TRBJ1-2	TRBV7-9	-	CASSSDLRQSNYGYTF	TGTGCCAGCAGCTCAGACCTCAGACAGAGTAACTATGGCTACACCTTC
-	TRBJ1-2	TRBV28	-	CASGTGPYGYTF	TGTGCCAGCGGTACAGGGCCATATGGCTACACCTTC
TRBD1	TRBJ2-1	TRBV28	-	CASSTHRGAGLEKKFF	TGTGCCAGCAGTACCCACAGGGGGGCGGGCCTAGAAAAAAAGTTCTTC
TRBD2	TRBJ2-5	TRBV18	-	CASSPLASGYQETQYF	TGTGCCAGCTCACCATTGGCTAGCGGATACCAAGAGACCCAGTACTTC
TRBD2	TRBJ2-3	TRBV7-2	-	CASSEALAGGISTQYF	TGTGCCAGCAGCGAAGCTTTAGCGGGGGGTATCTCTACGCAGTATTTT
TRBD2	TRBJ2-1	TRBV30	-	CAWSPGWGGSYNEQFF	TGTGCCTGGAGTCCGGGCTGGGGGGGGTCCTACAATGAGCAGTTCTTC
-	TRBJ2-7	TRBV2	-	CASQDSSSSYEQYF	TGTGCCAGCCAGGACAGCTCTAGCTCCTACGAGCAGTACTTC
TRBD1	TRBJ1-2	TRBV5-6	-	CASSLIDRGSNYGYTF	TGTGCCAGCAGCTTGATAGACAGGGGTTCTAACTATGGCTACACCTTC
-	TRBJ2-7	TRBV5-1	-	CASSTFGNEQYF	TGCGCCAGCAGCACGTTCGGGAACGAGCAGTACTTC
TRBD2	TRBJ2-2	TRBV7-9	-	CASSAQLTSGNTGELFF	TGTGCCAGCAGCGCCCAACTGACTAGCGGGAACACCGGGGAGCTGTTTTTT
TRBD1	TRBJ1-2	TRBV5-4	-	CASRATGGLYGYTF	TGTGCCAGCAGGGCGACAGGGGGTTTATATGGCTACACCTTC
TRBD2	TRBJ2-7	TRBV2	-	CATSLSIAGVGEQYF	TGTGCCACCTCCCTCTCTATAGCGGGGGTTGGCGAGCAGTACTTC
-	TRBJ2-1	TRBV5-4	-	CASSLKVVQNYNEQFF	TGTGCCAGCAGCTTGAAAGTTGTACAGAATTACAATGAGCAGTTCTTC
-	TRBJ2-7	TRBV9	-	CASNPEGFDEQYF	TGTGCCAGCAACCCTGAGGGCTTTGACGAGCAGTACTTC
TRBD1	TRBJ1-3	TRBV7-2	once	CASSLAGTGGNTIYF	TGTGCCAGCAGCTTAGCGGGGACAGGTGGAAACACCATATATTTT
-	TRBJ2-7	TRBV5-1	once	CASSPGGQGAEQYF	TGCGCCAGCAGCCCTGGGGGCCAAGGAGCCGAGCAGTACTTC
-	TRBJ2-5	TRBV18	-	CASSPRAQETQYF	TGTGCCAGCTCACCGCGGGCCCAAGAGACCCAGTACTTC
-	TRBJ2-1	TRBV5-1	-	CASSWRDPSYNEQFF	TGCGCCAGCAGCTGGCGGGATCCCTCCTACAATGAGCAGTTCTTC
-	TRBJ2-3	TRBV5-4	-	CASSFVPSYTDTQYF	TGTGCCAGCAGCTTTGTCCCAAGCTACACAGATACGCAGTATTTT
TRBD1	TRBJ1-5	TRBV27	-	CASSRTGTGWQPQHF	TGTGCCAGCAGTCGAACCGGGACAGGGTGGCAGCCCCAGCATTTT
-	TRBJ1-4	TRBV7-2	once	CASSLGHPPNREKLFF	TGTGCCAGCAGCTTAGGACATCCCCCAAATCGTGAAAAACTGTTTTTT
TRBD1	TRBJ2-5	TRBV11-2	-	CASSPGTGRTQYF	TGTGCCAGCAGCCCCGGGACAGGGAGGACCCAGTACTTC